Below are 5 T cell receptor beta chains sequenced from a single sample in a study of cytomegalovirus exposure and HLA in healthy donors (TCRdb year 2017). Library preparation was by the immunoSEQ multiplex PCR assay. For the multiplex PCR, a mixture combining 60 forward primers for TCR Vbeta segments and 13 reverse primers for TCR Jbeta segments was used. Here the immuneACCESS table is served through TCRdb, limited to in-frame sequences with V and J called. Missing clones are a known gap in these copies; in checked studies unresolved V genes cover under half, and the rest lacks a known reason. The sample records 220,000 or so clones, 70% to 80% of which are singletons. The ten largest account for about 3.8% of the sample. The material sequenced was PBMCs. The receptors shown here come from a male donor in good health and CMV-seronegative.

This clone has more than one count but fewer than ten. The chain joins TRBV11-2 to TRBJ1-5, with D possibly TRBD1 on 6 matching bases. Germline V gene data show CDR1 as SGHAT and CDR2 as FQNNGV. The V and J ends lost 5 bases and 6 bases respectively, with 17 bases between them. The CDR3 is 15 amino acids. The CDR3 here is CASSPEAGEIQPQHF. CDR3 nucleotides: TGTGCCAGCAGCCCCGAGGCAGGGGAAATTCAGCCCCAGCATTTT.

V usage is TRBV5-4 and J usage is TRBJ1-1; no definite D call. V lost 4 bases and J 0 bases, leaving 13 bases between the germline ends. The CDR3 runs 15 residues. Germline assignment: CDR1 SGHNT and CDR2 YYREEE (reference sequence). CDR3 coding DNA: TGTGCCAGCAGCGAGGGTGGGAGGGTGAACACTGAAGCTTTCTTT. This encodes CASSEGGRVNTEAFF.

The chain recombines TRBV5-1 with TRBJ2-5; TRBD1 is a possible D gene (6 bases). Germline CDR1 SGHRS, CDR2 YFSETQ. Trimming took off 0 bases at V and 1 base at J, with 16 bases between the two ends. CDR3 size: 17 residues. In nucleotides, the CDR3 is TGCGCCAGCAGCTTGGCGGGGCGACAGGCGATCCAAGAGACCCAGTACTTC. This translates into CASSLAGRQAIQETQYF.

The J gene is TRBJ2-5, the V gene TRBV7-8; D is undetermined. This CDR3 has 13 amino acids. V dropped 4 bases and J dropped 1 base, with 7 bases sitting between them. CDR1 is SGHVS, CDR2 FQNEAQ, per germline. The CDR3 sequence is CASSSQPQETQYF. The CDR3 DNA is TGTGCCAGCAGCTCACAACCCCAAGAGACCCAGTACTTC.

The rearrangement uses TRBV25-1 and TRBJ2-3, with D perhaps TRBD2 (5 bases). The length of the CDR3 is 13 residues. V gave up 5 bases and J gave up 2 bases, with 8 bases separating them. Looked up from germline, CDR1 is MGHDK and CDR2 is SYGVNS. CDR3 in DNA: TGTGCCAGCAGTCCGGACTTCACAGATACGCAGTATTTT. It translates to CASSPDFTDTQYF.